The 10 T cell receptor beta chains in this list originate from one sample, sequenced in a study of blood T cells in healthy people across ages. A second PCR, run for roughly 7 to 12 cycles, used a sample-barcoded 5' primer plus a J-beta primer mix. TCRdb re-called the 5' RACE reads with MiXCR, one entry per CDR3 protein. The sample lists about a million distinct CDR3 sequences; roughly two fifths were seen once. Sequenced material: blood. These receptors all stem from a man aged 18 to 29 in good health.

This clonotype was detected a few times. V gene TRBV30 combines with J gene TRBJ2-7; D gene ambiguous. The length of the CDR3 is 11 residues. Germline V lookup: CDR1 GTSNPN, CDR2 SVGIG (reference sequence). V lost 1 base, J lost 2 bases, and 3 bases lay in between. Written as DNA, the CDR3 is TGTGCCTGGAGTGGGGCCTACGAGCAGTACTTC. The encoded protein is CAWSGAYEQYF.

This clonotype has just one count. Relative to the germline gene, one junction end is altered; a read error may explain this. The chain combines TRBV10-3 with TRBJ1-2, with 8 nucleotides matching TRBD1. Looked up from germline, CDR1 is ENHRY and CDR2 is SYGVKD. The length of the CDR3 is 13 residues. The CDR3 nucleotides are TGTGCCATCAGTGGGGGGACAGGATATGACTACACCTTC. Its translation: CAISGGTGYDYTF.

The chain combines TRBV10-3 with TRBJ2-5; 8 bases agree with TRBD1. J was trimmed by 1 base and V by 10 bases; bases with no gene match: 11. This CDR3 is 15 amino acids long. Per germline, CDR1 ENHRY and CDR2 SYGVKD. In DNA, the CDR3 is TGTGCCACAAAACAAGACAGGGGTTCCCAAGAGACCCAGTACTTC. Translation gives CATKQDRGSQETQYF.

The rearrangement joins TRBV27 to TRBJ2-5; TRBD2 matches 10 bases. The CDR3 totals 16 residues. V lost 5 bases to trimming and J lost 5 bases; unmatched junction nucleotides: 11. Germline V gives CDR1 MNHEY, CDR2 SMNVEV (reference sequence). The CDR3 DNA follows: TGTGCCAGCAGTCTCTTAAGCGGGGGGGCGACGGAGACCCAGTACTTC. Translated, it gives CASSLLSGGATETQYF.

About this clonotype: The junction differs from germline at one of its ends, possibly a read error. As DNA, the CDR3 is TGTGCCAACAGTTTTGGCGGGGAGCTGTTTTTT. Its protein product is CANSFGGELFF. The chain joins TRBV27 to TRBJ2-2; D is unclear. The germline CDR1 and CDR2 sequences are MNHEY and SMNVEV (reference sequence). The CDR3 loop spans 11 amino acids.

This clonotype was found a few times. In nucleotides, the CDR3 is TGTGCCAGCAGTTTGGGTGGGGCCAAGACCTTCTCCTACAATGAGCAGTTCTTC. It is translated as CASSLGGAKTFSYNEQFF. This rearrangement joins TRBV27 to TRBJ2-1, with D tentatively TRBD1 (5 bases). Per germline, CDR1 MNHEY and CDR2 SMNVEV (reference sequence). Trimming took off 3 bases at V and 0 bases at J, with 18 bases between the two ends. This CDR3 has 18 amino acids.

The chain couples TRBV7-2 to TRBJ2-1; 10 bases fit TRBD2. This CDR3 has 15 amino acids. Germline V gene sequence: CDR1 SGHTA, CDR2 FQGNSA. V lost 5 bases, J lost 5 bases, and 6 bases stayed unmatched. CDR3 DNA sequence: TGTGCCAGCAGCCCTCTCGGACTAGCGGACAATGAGCAGTTCTTC. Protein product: CASSPLGLADNEQFF.

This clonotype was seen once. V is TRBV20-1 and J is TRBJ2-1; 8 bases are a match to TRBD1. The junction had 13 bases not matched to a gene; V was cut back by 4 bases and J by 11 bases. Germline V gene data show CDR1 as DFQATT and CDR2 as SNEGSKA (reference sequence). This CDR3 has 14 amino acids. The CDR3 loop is CSANAGTGQGKQFF. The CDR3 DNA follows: TGCAGTGCTAACGCCGGGACAGGCCAAGGGAAGCAGTTCTTC.

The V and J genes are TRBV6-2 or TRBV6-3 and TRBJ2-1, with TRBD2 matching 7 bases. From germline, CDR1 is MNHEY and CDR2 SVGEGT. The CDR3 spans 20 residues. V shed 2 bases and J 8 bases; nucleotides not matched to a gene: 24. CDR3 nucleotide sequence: TGTGCCAGCAGTTACCTCACCACTATTGTCGGGGGGATATCCCTCGATGAGCAGTTCTTC. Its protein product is CASSYLTTIVGGISLDEQFF.

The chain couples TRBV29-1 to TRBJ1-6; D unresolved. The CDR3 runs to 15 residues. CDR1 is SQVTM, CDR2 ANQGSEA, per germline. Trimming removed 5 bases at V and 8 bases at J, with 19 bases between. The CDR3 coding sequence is TGCAGCGTTAAAACGCAGGAGGGCAAGGATTCACCCCTCCACTTT. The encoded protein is CSVKTQEGKDSPLHF. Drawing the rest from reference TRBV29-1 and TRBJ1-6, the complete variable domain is SAVISQKPSRDICQRGTSLTIQCQVDSQVTMMFWYRQQPGQSLTLIATANQGSEATYESGFVIDKFPISRPNLTFSTLTVSNMSPEDSSIYLCSVKTQEGKDSPLHFGNGTRLTVT.